This is a list of T cell receptor beta chains from one sample in a study of blood T cell repertoires in COVID-19. Data came from immunoSEQ multiplex PCR; TCRdb stores just in-frame clones and leaves some out. The sample has fewer than 350,000 clones, more than 70% seen once. Sequencing was carried out using peripheral blood. Receptors originate from a woman aged 60-75 years with COVID-19, enrolled during active disease. CDR3s include the opening cysteine and the closing phenylalanine or tryptophan. The order of the fields is clone size, V gene, D gene, J gene, CDR3 DNA, CDR3 protein. D genes are given only for firm matches. Only some rows state a clone size, as once, few, many or a class for expanded clones.

NA	TRBV7-8	TRBD1	TRBJ1-2	TGTGCCAGCAGCAGACAGGGGGTTGCTGGCTACACCTTC	CASSRQGVAGYTF
NA	TRBV18	TRBD1	TRBJ1-5	TGTGCCAGCTCACCCGGACAGGGCCTCCGGCATTTT	CASSPGQGLRHF
NA	TRBV6-6	NA	TRBJ2-1	TGTGCCAGCAAGAATAGCGGCCTCGTCTACAATGAGCAGTTCTTC	CASKNSGLVYNEQFF
once	TRBV5-1	TRBD1	TRBJ1-2	TGCGCCAGCAGCTTGGAGGACAGGGTAGGAGATGGCTACACCTTC	CASSLEDRVGDGYTF
NA	TRBV5-1	NA	TRBJ2-6	TGCGCCAGCAGCCCACATACTAGTTCACTGGGCTCTGGGGCCAACGTCCTGACTTTC	CASSPHTSSLGSGANVLTF
NA	TRBV18	TRBD2	TRBJ2-7	TGTGCCAGCTCACCTGGGACTAGCGGGGGATACGAGCAGTACTTC	CASSPGTSGGYEQYF
NA	TRBV7-2	NA	TRBJ1-5	TGTGCCAGCAGCTTATCGAGCAATCAGCCCCAGCATTTT	CASSLSSNQPQHF
once	TRBV6-1	TRBD1	TRBJ1-2	TGTGCCAGCAGTGCCCGTCTTGGGACAGGGATGGGGGGTGACTATGGCTACACCTTC	CASSARLGTGMGGDYGYTF
NA	TRBV3-1/TRBV3-2	NA	TRBJ1-2	TGTGCCAGCAGCCAAGTAGCCGCTGGCGGCTACACCTTC	CASSQVAAGGYTF
NA	TRBV2	NA	TRBJ1-1	TGTGCCGGCTCAGATCAGGCGGGATTCGGCACTGAAGCTTTCTTT	CAGSDQAGFGTEAFF
once	TRBV7-9	TRBD2	TRBJ2-5	TGTGCCAGCAGCCGAGGCGGGGGGCCACAAGAGACCCAGTACTTC	CASSRGGGPQETQYF
NA	TRBV19	TRBD1	TRBJ2-2	TGTGCCAGTAGATACAGGGGGCCAACCGGGGAGCTGTTTTTT	CASRYRGPTGELFF
NA	TRBV29-1	NA	TRBJ1-4	TGCAGCGTCGCGATCCGACAGAATGAAAAACTGTTTTTT	CSVAIRQNEKLFF
few	TRBV5-1	TRBD1	TRBJ1-1	TGCGCCAGCAGCTTTACAGGGGCGAACACTGAAGCTTTCTTT	CASSFTGANTEAFF
NA	TRBV2	TRBD2	TRBJ2-3	TGTGCCAGCAGGGGGACTACCAGCACAGATACGCAGTATTTT	CASRGTTSTDTQYF
NA	TRBV24-1	NA	TRBJ1-3	TGTGCCACCAGTGATACCACAAGCACCATATATTTT	CATSDTTSTIYF
NA	TRBV14	NA	TRBJ1-2	TGTGCCAGCAGCCAAGAAAGGGGCAACTATGGCTACACCTTC	CASSQERGNYGYTF
NA	TRBV29-1	NA	TRBJ1-5	TGCAGCGTTGGATGGGGCTCGGGTCAGCCCCAGCATTTT	CSVGWGSGQPQHF
NA	TRBV29-1	TRBD2	TRBJ2-5	TGCAGCGTGGGAAAAGCGGGGGGCGGCCCCGGGGCCCAGTACTTC	CSVGKAGGGPGAQYF
NA	TRBV6-5	NA	TRBJ2-1	TGTGCCAGTCACCAGGGGACGTCCTACAATGAGCAGTTCTTC	CASHQGTSYNEQFF
NA	TRBV11-2	NA	TRBJ1-2	TGTGCCAGCAGCTTAGAAGGGGGGGTCCCGGGGAACTATGGCTACACCTTC	CASSLEGGVPGNYGYTF
NA	TRBV28	TRBD1	TRBJ2-1	TGTGCCAGCAGGCCCGGGGGGGACAGGGGGCGCCGTGTGGGGCAGTTCTTC	CASRPGGDRGRRVGQFF
NA	TRBV18	NA	TRBJ1-4	TGTGCCAGCTCACCGATTCTGGTGGGGGGGAGCGAAAAACTGTTTTTT	CASSPILVGGSEKLFF
NA	TRBV7-3	TRBD2	TRBJ2-2	TGTGCCAGCAGCCCTCCCGGGGGGGGAAACACCGGGGAGCTGTTTTTT	CASSPPGGGNTGELFF
NA	TRBV7-9	NA	TRBJ1-3	TGTGCCAGCAGTATCGGGACTTACCTGAGCTCTGGAAACACCATATATTTT	CASSIGTYLSSGNTIYF
once	TRBV5-8	NA	TRBJ2-7	TGTGCCAGCAGCTTGGCCGTTGCAGGATCGTACTTC	CASSLAVAGSYF
NA	TRBV28	TRBD2	TRBJ2-7	TGTGCCAGCAGTTTAGAAGTTTCCAGCGGGGCATACGAGCAGTACTTC	CASSLEVSSGAYEQYF
NA	TRBV30	NA	TRBJ1-1	TGTGCCTGGAGTTTCGGCGGGACTGAAGCTTTCTTT	CAWSFGGTEAFF
NA	TRBV28	NA	TRBJ1-1	TGTGCCAGCAGTTTGGCAGGGGCCTTGAACACTGAAGCTTTCTTT	CASSLAGALNTEAFF
NA	TRBV29-1	NA	TRBJ1-1	TGCAGCGTTGAGGGCCTGGCCCCTGAAGCTTTCTTT	CSVEGLAPEAFF
once	TRBV3-1/TRBV3-2	TRBD1	TRBJ1-6	TGTGCCAGCAGCCTCGGACAGGGGGGATTCGGTTCACCCCTCCACTTT	CASSLGQGGFGSPLHF
NA	TRBV28	NA	TRBJ1-5	TGTGCCAGCAGTGCCGCTCGGGGGAGGTATCAGCCCCAGCATTTT	CASSAARGRYQPQHF
NA	TRBV5-1	NA	TRBJ2-7	TGCGCCAGCAGCTTGACAGGGCCCGGCTACGAGCAGTACTTC	CASSLTGPGYEQYF
NA	TRBV7-9	NA	TRBJ1-6	TGTGCCAGCAGCTTAGAGGGCCAGGGTGGGTCACCCCTCCACTTT	CASSLEGQGGSPLHF
NA	TRBV28	NA	TRBJ1-2	TGTGCCAGCAGTTTAATAGAAAACTATGGCTACACCTTC	CASSLIENYGYTF
NA	TRBV9	NA	TRBJ2-5	TGTGCCAGCAGCGTAAGGGGACAAGAGACCCAGTACTTC	CASSVRGQETQYF
NA	TRBV28	TRBD1	TRBJ1-1	TGTGCCAGCAGTCCGGGACAGGTGAACACTGAAGCTTTCTTT	CASSPGQVNTEAFF
NA	TRBV7-3	NA	TRBJ1-2	TGTGCCAGCAGCGTAAATCAGGGAGGTGATGGCTACACCTTC	CASSVNQGGDGYTF
few	TRBV7-6	NA	TRBJ1-2	TGTGCCAGCAGCCCCGGGAGGGAGGCTGGCTACACCTTC	CASSPGREAGYTF
NA	TRBV11-3	NA	TRBJ2-5	TGTGCCAGCAGCTTAACGCGCCAAGAGACCCAGTACTTC	CASSLTRQETQYF
NA	TRBV7-9	TRBD1	TRBJ1-2	TGTGCCAGCAGCCTGAGGACAGGGGGCTACTATGGCTACACCTTC	CASSLRTGGYYGYTF
NA	TRBV3-1/TRBV3-2	NA	TRBJ1-3	TGTGCCTCTGCGAAAGGGGGAACTGGAAACACCATATATTTT	CASAKGGTGNTIYF
NA	TRBV2	NA	TRBJ1-2	TGTGCCAGCAGTCTCGACTCTTTCTATGGCTACACCTTC	CASSLDSFYGYTF
NA	TRBV9	NA	TRBJ2-5	TGTGCCAGCAGCGTAAGCGGAGAGCGCGGGACCCAGTACTTC	CASSVSGERGTQYF
NA	TRBV6-5	TRBD1	TRBJ1-1	TGTGCCAGCAGTTACAGGGGGCAAGCTTTCTTT	CASSYRGQAFF
NA	TRBV7-2	NA	TRBJ1-2	TGTGCCAGCAGCTTTATTCTGGACAGCCTGAATGGCTACACCTTC	CASSFILDSLNGYTF